This section outlines one T cell receptor beta chain sequence together with its context. What it binds is not known. This CDR3 is built from 16 residues. The V end was cut by 6 bases, the J end by 4 bases, with 21 bases between. The germline V gene has CDR1 MDHEN and CDR2 SYDVKM. These data are taken from a study of shared clonotypes between healthy human individuals. Whole-study findings and limits: The sole specimen, blood, was sampled, and tissue repertoires likely differ. Clonotype sharing among donors was thought likely to change with sequencing depth.

Assay used: immunoSEQ multiplex PCR; TCRdb lists only in-frame clones, some missing. The sample holds fewer than 650,000 clones; around 78% are singletons and the top ten take around 12%. The source is a woman in her forties in good health. Some clones in this sample may be carry-over from other donors' samples. Sequencing input: PBMCs. The chain is built from TRBV28 and TRBJ1-2, with D unclear. CDR3: CASRSTTGIGGYGYTF. In DNA form, the CDR3 reads TGTGCCAGCAGGTCCACTACCGGGATTGGAGGCTATGGCTACACCTTC.